This TCR beta chain was identified during a study of OX40 agonist ivuxolimab in advanced cancers. Across the whole study: Patients received intravenous ivuxolimab every 2 weeks at 0.01 to 10 mg/kg.

Of note for this clone: The target antigen is unknown.

Blood sampling took place at baseline, cycle 4 day 1, and cycle 7 day 1. Whole-study findings and limits: On average, a greater number of expanded clones characterised CD8+ T cells relative to CD4+.

Sequenced by immunoSEQ multiplex PCR; TCRdb stores in-frame clones only, minus some. The sample lists 55,000 to 60,000 clones, about 94% occurring once. The CDR3 is made up of 17 amino acids. The V gene lost 5 bases and the J gene lost 2 bases, with 19 bases spanning the gap. Germline V gives CDR1 SEHNR, CDR2 FQNEAQ (reference sequence). The sample was CD4+ or CD8+ T cells sorted from blood, taken in a trial of the OX40 agonist ivuxolimab. The V gene is TRBV7-9, the J gene TRBJ2-1; possibly TRBD1 for D (5 bases). This TCR was recovered from an adult with an advanced solid tumor such as melanoma, head and neck, liver or kidney cancer. The CDR3 DNA reads TGTGCCAGCAGCCAAAACGACAGCCCACCCACCTACAATGAGCAGTTCTTC. This translates into CASSQNDSPPTYNEQFF. Filled out from reference TRBV7-9 and TRBJ2-1, the complete variable domain reads DTGVSQNPRHKITKRGQNVTFRCDPISEHNRLYWYRQTLGQGPEFLTYFQNEAQLEKSRLLSDRFSAERPKGSFSTLEIQRTEQGDSAMYLCASSQNDSPPTYNEQFFGPGTRLTVL.